The sequence of this T cell receptor (beta chain) was determined in a study of OX40 agonist ivuxolimab in advanced cancers. Looking at the study overall: Ivuxolimab was an agonistic, fully human IgG2 monoclonal antibody directed against OX40 (CD134), a costimulatory receptor. Intravenous ivuxolimab was administered to patients every 2 weeks at six dose levels: 0.01, 0.1, 0.3, 1.5, 3 and 10 mg/kg. Of the 50 to 55 dose-escalation patients, hepatocellular carcinoma was present in roughly 19, melanoma in approximately 15, renal cell carcinoma in 9 and head and neck cancer in 9. A male proportion of around 81% and a mean age of approximately 61 years, ranging from roughly 20 to 80, were recorded for the dose-escalation cohort. Prior anti-PD-1, anti-PD-L1 or anti-CTLA-4 therapy was permitted, and checkpoint inhibitors had been received by roughly two fifths of dose-escalation patients. Partial responses occurred in three dose-escalation patients: two with cutaneous melanoma and one with hepatocellular carcinoma. The point of sequencing TCRbeta in the periphery was to test whether ivuxolimab changed TCR sequence diversity and drove clonal T-cell expansion. The monotherapy dose-escalation portion (N ≈ 50 patients) of the phase I ivuxolimab trial is reported in the paper.

The trial excluded patients who had a history of autoimmune disease or were on systemic immunosuppression. In every dose cohort, peripheral blood was drawn for TCR sequencing at baseline, cycle 4 day 1, and cycle 7 day 1. The samples were taken from a phase I, first-in-human, multicenter, open-label dose-escalation trial of ivuxolimab. Adults with locally advanced or metastatic head and neck squamous cell, hepatocellular, melanoma or renal cell carcinoma were enrolled in the trial. Before TCR sequencing, CD4+ T cells and CD8+ T cells from peripheral blood were sorted into separate populations. In regard to this clone: The clone's antigen remains unknown. No quality values exist for individual bases; no much larger clone is one base distant.

On the study overall, not on this receptor specifically: Antigen specificity was not determined for the clonally expanded peripheral T cells. Low levels of normalized T-cell clonal expansion were also shown by some nonresponding patients. In partial responders in the 0.1-3.0 mg/kg groups, normalized peripheral clonal expansion was found to be among the lowest, especially among CD8+ T cells. After ivuxolimab, expanded clones were on average more numerous among CD8+ T cells than among CD4+ T cells. At doses of 0.1 to 3.0 mg/kg, clonal expansion of both CD4+ and CD8+ T cells in blood was seen between baseline and week 6.

CDR1 LGHNA and CDR2 YNFKEQ are derived from the germline V gene. Reading from cysteine to phenylalanine, the CDR3 counts 14 amino acids. The kept DNA is CDR3 alone, 42 bases in frame from the first base. The germline ends are 10 bases apart after V is trimmed by 1 base and J by 4 bases. Genomic DNA was extracted from sorted cells for sequencing of the TCRbeta CDR3 region. TCRbeta CDR3 regions were sequenced using the immunoSEQ Assay. TCRdb provides this immuneACCESS table in a form limited to in-frame rearrangements. Some clones are lacking; in checked studies, under half of them reflect an unresolved V gene, and why the rest are absent is not known. The sample table shows around 35,000 clones, and 80% to 85% are seen once. The ten largest account for around 1.5% of the sample.

Here the sequenced sample was CD4+ or CD8+ T cells sorted from blood, taken in a trial of the OX40 agonist ivuxolimab. Recombination connected TRBV4-2 to TRBJ1-1, with the D segment identity uncertain. The receptor was isolated from an adult with an advanced solid tumor such as melanoma, head and neck, liver or kidney cancer. The DNA sequence reads TGTGCCAGCAGCCAAGTAGCAGGATCCACTGAAGCTTTCTTT. This gives the protein CASSQVAGSTEAFF.